The clone carrying this T cell receptor beta chain was picked up one time. Its antigen remains unknown. This record comes from a study of pediatric ulcerative colitis. One to two pinch biopsies were taken from the rectum during colonoscopy. Libraries were prepared by immunoSEQ multiplex PCR; TCRdb keeps only in-frame clonotypes and omits some of them. The sample yields about 25,000 clones, 55% to 85% seen once. Study-level results: Substantially fewer templates came from a couple of patients' blood samples. No controls had the two rectal clonotypes shared by ulcerative colitis patients.

Trimming stripped 3 bases from V and 4 bases from J, with 12 bases between. From germline, CDR1 is SNHLY and CDR2 FYNNEI. The CDR3 runs 14 residues. V is TRBV2 and J is TRBJ1-2, with no clear D. The specimen was gut tissue. The TCR sequence derives from a boy aged 5-17 years with severe ulcerative colitis. In nucleotides, the CDR3 is TGTGCCAGCAGTGAGGAAGGGTCCTCCTATGGCTACACCTTC. It encodes CASSEEGSSYGYTF.